The 5 T cell receptor beta chains listed next were all sequenced from one sample in a study of regulatory T cells in long-lasting Graves disease. To make TCR beta libraries, researchers used iRepertoire HTBI primers and Arm-PCR of CDR3 regions. TCRdb itself ran the multiplex PCR reads through MiXCR, one entry per CDR3 protein. The table records over 450,000 distinct CDR3 sequences, roughly 21% of them present only once. The time point was: persistent/refractory GD, antithyroid drugs over 5 years with positive TRAb. The TCR library was prepared using RNA isolated from PBMCs. The sample was peripheral blood mononuclear cells (PBMCs), taken when the disease was refractory, from a patient treated with antithyroid drugs. Receptors originate from a female donor with Graves disease.

The chain has TRBV7-8 and TRBJ2-1; D not resolved. Looked up from germline, CDR1 is SGHVS and CDR2 is FQNEAQ. V gave up 10 bases and J gave up 3 bases, with 7 bases separating them. The CDR3 loop spans 11 amino acids. The CDR3 sequence is CATRIYNEQFF. The CDR3 region has the DNA TGTGCCACCCGGATCTACAATGAGCAGTTCTTC. The variable domain in full, completed from reference TRBV7-8 and TRBJ2-1, reads GAGVSQSPRYKVAKRGQDVALRCDPISGHVSLFWYQQALGQGPEFLTYFQNEAQLDKSGLPSDRFFAERPEGSVSTLKIQRTQQEDSAVYLCATRIYNEQFFGPGTRLTVL.

This clonotype showed up just a few times. The chain links TRBV27 to TRBJ2-7; 9 nucleotides match TRBD1. Germline assignment: CDR1 MNHEY and CDR2 SMNVEV (reference sequence). V lost 6 bases, J lost 3 bases, and 9 bases stayed unmatched. The CDR3 contains 15 residues. Written as DNA, the CDR3 is TGTGCCAGCAGCCGCCCACCGGGACAGGGCTACGAGCAGTACTTC. This encodes CASSRPPGQGYEQYF.

This clonotype was seen at least ten times. The rearrangement joins TRBV28 to TRBJ1-1, with 7 bases that match TRBD1. The CDR3 loop spans 14 amino acids. The J segment lost 7 bases and the V segment lost 5 bases, leaving 10 bases of the junction unmatched. CDR1 is MDHEN, CDR2 SYDVKM, per germline. In nucleotides, the CDR3 is TGTGCCAGCAGTGCCTACACAGGGGCCGGTGAAGCTTTCTTT. Its translation is CASSAYTGAGEAFF. Together with reference TRBV28 and TRBJ1-1, the CDR3 gives the full variable domain: DVKVTQSSRYLVKRTGEKVFLECVQDMDHENMFWYRQDPGLGLRLIYFSYDVKMKEKGDIPEGYSVSREKKERFSLILESASTNQTSMYLCASSAYTGAGEAFFGQGTRLTVV.

This clonotype was seen at least ten times. The CDR3 region is CATSSGGYNTEAFF. The CDR3 DNA sequence: TGTGCCACCAGCAGCGGGGGATATAACACTGAAGCTTTCTTT. This chain connects TRBV15 to TRBJ1-1; D is possibly TRBD1 (5 bases). Trimming shortened V by 3 bases and J by 2 bases, and 10 bases separated the two germline ends. CDR3 size: 14 residues. Germline V gene lookup returns CDR1 LNHNV and CDR2 YYDKDF (reference sequence). The entire variable domain, with the rest obtained from reference TRBV15 and TRBJ1-1, is as follows: DAMVIQNPRYQVTQFGKPVTLSCSQTLNHNVMYWYQQKSSQAPKLLFHYYDKDFNNEADTPDNFQSRRPNTSFCFLDIRSPGLGDTAMYLCATSSGGYNTEAFFGQGTRLTVV.

This clonotype has a handful of counts. The V and J genes are TRBV6-1 and TRBJ2-2, with a tentative D call TRBD1 (6 bases). Germline V CDR1 and CDR2: MNHNS, SASEGT. The ends were cut back, 6 bases at V and 4 bases at J, with 15 bases in the middle. This CDR3 is built from 15 residues. The chain's CDR3 is CASREQGIGTGELFF. As DNA, the CDR3 is TGTGCCAGCAGAGAACAGGGTATCGGCACCGGGGAGCTGTTTTTT.